This T cell receptor (beta chain) was found in a study of technical replicates of blood from a handful of donors. Only in-frame clones appear in the TCRdb table, and some are missing; sequencing was by immunoSEQ multiplex PCR. The sample holds around 71,000 clones, approximately 92% seen once. Per the germline V gene, CDR1 is MGHDK and CDR2 is SYGVNS. Germline trimming cut 0 bases from V and 2 bases from J; bases unmatched to any gene: 2. CDR3 length equals 16 residues. This sequence was found in a human donor in good health. The chain combines TRBV25-1 with TRBJ2-7; the match to TRBD2 covers 12 bases. The sample consisted of T cells isolated from PBMCs. CDR3 in DNA: TGTGCCAGCAGTGAATATTGGACTAGCGGGACCTACGAGCAGTACTTC. Its protein is CASSEYWTSGTYEQYF.